The 11 T cell receptor beta chains below were found in one sample sequenced in a study of CD8 T cells in ankylosing spondylitis. Each CDR3 protein is one row after TCRdb ran MiXCR on the 5' RACE reads. The sample lists some 250,000 distinct CDR3 sequences; 8% to 9.5% were seen once. What was sequenced was blood, either unsorted or a sorted T cell fraction (not recorded which). These receptors originate from a male donor with ankylosing spondylitis or in good health (not recorded which).

This clonotype was detected many times. The chain recombines TRBV5-5 with TRBJ2-7; 9 bases map to TRBD1. Germline V gives CDR1 SGHKS, CDR2 YYEKEE (reference sequence). CDR3 length equals 16 residues. The ends lost 4 bases at V and 5 bases at J; junction bases unmatched: 13. CDR3 sequence reads: CASSPLSGQGRHEQYF. The CDR3 region has the DNA TGTGCCAGCAGCCCTCTCTCGGGACAGGGTCGTCACGAGCAGTACTTC.

This clonotype was seen ten or more times. The V call is TRBV7-9, the J call TRBJ2-3; the match to TRBD1 covers 7 bases. The CDR3 loop spans 17 amino acids. Germline loops: CDR1 SEHNR, CDR2 FQNEAQ (reference sequence). The ends lost 5 bases at V and 0 bases at J; junction bases unmatched: 11. This CDR3 is CASSPRQGYTSTDTQYF. The DNA of the CDR3 is TGTGCCAGCAGCCCCCGACAGGGATACACTAGCACAGATACGCAGTATTTT.

In regard to this clonotype: A clone one base away is much larger, so this may be a read error. The rearrangement joins TRBV4-2 to TRBJ2-7; weak D call: TRBD1 (5 bases). This CDR3 is built from 13 residues. CDR1 and CDR2 from the germline V gene are LGHNA and YNFKEQ. The CDR3 DNA reads TGTGCCAGCAGCAAGGGGTCCTCCTGCGAGCAGTACTTC. It is translated as CASSKGSSCEQYF.

In this sample, this clonotype turned up many times. The V gene is TRBV7-9, the J gene TRBJ2-7; either TRBD1 or TRBD2 may supply D (6 bases each). Trimming removed 5 bases from V and 2 bases from J, with 16 bases in between. This CDR3 is built from 15 residues. CDR1 and CDR2 from the germline V gene are SEHNR and FQNEAQ (reference sequence). DNA for the CDR3: TGTGCCAGCAGCCCTACTACTCGGGGGCCCTACGAGCAGTACTTC. This gives the protein CASSPTTRGPYEQYF.

This clonotype was counted many times. The V and J genes are TRBV20-1 and TRBJ1-1; TRBD1 matches 7 bases. Trimming took 1 base from V and 5 from J; bases not matched to a gene: 7. Per the germline V gene, CDR1 is DFQATT and CDR2 is SNEGSKA (reference sequence). CDR3 length: 14 residues. The CDR3 region is CSARGGGRGTEAFF. For the CDR3, the DNA is TGCAGTGCTAGAGGCGGTGGCAGGGGGACTGAAGCTTTCTTT.

This clonotype was detected ten times or more. The chain is built from TRBV3-1 and TRBJ1-3; D gene ambiguous. CDR3 size: 17 residues. Germline values: CDR1 LGHDT, CDR2 YNNKEL (reference sequence). V was shortened by 0 bases and J by 4 bases, with 16 bases between the two germline ends. The CDR3 region is CASSQDSYGLVGNTIYF. The CDR3 bases are TGTGCCAGCAGCCAAGACTCGTACGGCCTAGTGGGAAACACCATATATTTT.

This clonotype was detected a few times. A much larger clone lies one base from this, so it may be a read error. The gene calls are TRBV5-1 and TRBJ2-2; D gene ambiguous. V lost 0 bases and J lost 7, with 4 bases in between. The germline CDR1 and CDR2 sequences are SGHRS and YFSETQ. The CDR3 has 12 amino acids. CDR3 amino acids: CASSLASGELFF. The CDR3 DNA is TGCGCCAGCAGCTTGGCCAGCGGGGAGCTGTTTTTT.

This clonotype has at least ten counts. V is TRBV4-2 and J is TRBJ1-2; no firm D call. Trimming removed 0 bases at V and 8 bases at J, with 13 bases between. Germline assignment: CDR1 LGHNA and CDR2 YNFKEQ. This CDR3 spans 14 amino acids. The CDR3 region is CASSQDLGMGGYTF. CDR3 nucleotide sequence: TGTGCCAGCAGCCAAGATCTGGGGATGGGAGGCTACACCTTC.

The V gene is TRBV4-2, the J gene TRBJ2-7; D gene unclear. Trimming pared 1 base from V and 0 bases from J, leaving 10 bases between. This CDR3 comprises 15 residues. Germline V gene data show CDR1 as LGHNA and CDR2 as YNFKEQ. CDR3 DNA: TGTGCCAGCAGCCAAGTAGCTGGCGGCTCCTACGAGCAGTACTTC. This codes for CASSQVAGGSYEQYF.

The table lists this clonotype with many counts. The V gene is TRBV11-1, the J gene TRBJ2-1; tentative D call: TRBD1 (5 bases). The CDR3 is made up of 17 amino acids. From germline, CDR1 is SGHAT and CDR2 FQDESV (reference sequence). Trimming pared 4 bases from V and 0 bases from J, leaving 16 bases between. CDR3 sequence: CASSSLFDRFSYNEQFF. The CDR3 nucleotides read TGTGCCAGCAGCTCCCTATTTGACAGATTCTCCTACAATGAGCAGTTCTTC.

The genes are TRBV12-3 or TRBV12-4 and TRBJ1-1, with 9 bases lining up with TRBD1. This CDR3 spans 12 amino acids. V trimming: 6 bases; J trimming: 11 bases; junction bases outside the gene matches: 7. The CDR3 is CASSLDRGSAFF. The CDR3 nucleotides read TGTGCCAGCAGCCTAGACAGGGGGTCTGCTTTCTTT.